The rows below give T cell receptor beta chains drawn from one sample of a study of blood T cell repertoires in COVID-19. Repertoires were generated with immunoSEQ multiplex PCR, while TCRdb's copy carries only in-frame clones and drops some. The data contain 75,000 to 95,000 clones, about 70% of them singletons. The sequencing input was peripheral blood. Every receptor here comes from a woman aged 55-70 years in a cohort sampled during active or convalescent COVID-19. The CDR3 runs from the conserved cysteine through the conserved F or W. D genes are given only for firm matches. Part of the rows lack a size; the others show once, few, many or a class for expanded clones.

TGCGCCAGCAGCTCCCACTTCACAGATACGCAGTATTTT	CASSSHFTDTQYF	13	TRBV5-1	TRBJ2-3	-	-
TGTGCCAGCGGGCGGACAGGCGCCTCTGGAAACACCATATATTTT	CASGRTGASGNTIYF	15	TRBV7-9	TRBJ1-3	-	TRBD1
TGTGCCAGCAGTTTTAGCGGGGCGTACACCGGGGAGCTGTTTTTT	CASSFSGAYTGELFF	15	TRBV2	TRBJ2-2	-	TRBD2
TGTGCTAGCAGCTCCCTGTCGGAGACCCAGTACTTC	CASSSLSETQYF	12	TRBV7-7	TRBJ2-5	-	-
TGCGCCAGCAGCTTGGGGCCAGGGAGCACAGATACGCAGTATTTT	CASSLGPGSTDTQYF	15	TRBV5-1	TRBJ2-3	-	-
TGTGCCAGCAGCCGTGGGACTAGCGGGGGGGCCGTCGGGGAGCTGTTTTTT	CASSRGTSGGAVGELFF	17	TRBV3-1/TRBV3-2	TRBJ2-2	-	TRBD2
TGTGCCAGCTTCCGAGGGACAGGGGAGTTCTTC	CASFRGTGEFF	11	TRBV3-1/TRBV3-2	TRBJ2-1	-	TRBD1
TGTGCCAGCAGTCCCCCCCACTCTGAGACCCAGTACTTC	CASSPPHSETQYF	13	TRBV27	TRBJ2-5	-	-
TGCAGTGCGAGTACAGGGATAATATACAAAAACATTCAGTACTTC	CSASTGIIYKNIQYF	15	TRBV20-1	TRBJ2-4	-	-
TGTGCCAGCAGCCGGGCAGGGGAGCATCAGCCCCAGCATTTT	CASSRAGEHQPQHF	14	TRBV7-8	TRBJ1-5	-	-
TGTGCCAGCGGTATGGGGAGCACCGGGGAGCTGTTTTTT	CASGMGSTGELFF	13	TRBV6-5	TRBJ2-2	few	-
TGTGCCAGCGCCGGAATCGGGGGGGGGCTACTCACAGATACGCAGTATTTT	CASAGIGGGLLTDTQYF	17	TRBV2	TRBJ2-3	-	TRBD2
TGTGCCAGCAGCAAGGAGTACTCCTACGAGCAGTACTTC	CASSKEYSYEQYF	13	TRBV21-1	TRBJ2-7	-	-
TGTGCCAGCAGAACCGGGGGATATGGCTACACCTTC	CASRTGGYGYTF	12	TRBV12-3/TRBV12-4	TRBJ1-2	-	-
TGTGCCAGCAGTTGGGTGAGGCTCAAGAATGAAAAACTGTTTTTT	CASSWVRLKNEKLFF	15	TRBV27	TRBJ1-4	-	-
TGTGCCAGCAGTCTTCCAACAGGGGGTAGTAATGAAAAACTGTTTTTT	CASSLPTGGSNEKLFF	16	TRBV28	TRBJ1-4	-	TRBD1
TGTGCCAGCAGGCGAACCGGGACAGGGGTTGCGGAGCTGTTTTTT	CASRRTGTGVAELFF	15	TRBV3-1/TRBV3-2	TRBJ2-2	-	TRBD1
TGTGCCAGCAGTGAAACAGGGGCGTTTTACAATGAGCAGTTCTTC	CASSETGAFYNEQFF	15	TRBV7-6	TRBJ2-1	-	TRBD1